A selection of T cell receptor beta chains follows, all from one sample in a study of T cells in Graves' hyperthyroidism and ophthalmopathy. TCRdb itself ran the multiplex PCR reads through MiXCR, one entry per CDR3 protein. Altogether about 540,000 distinct CDR3 sequences are present, under 60% being singletons, with the ten largest covering roughly 8.2%. The specimen sequenced was peripheral blood or thyroid tissue (not recorded which). These receptors were obtained from a woman under 30 with Graves' hyperthyroidism. The CDR3 runs from the conserved cysteine through the conserved F or W. A D gene is named only where the DNA matches it firmly. Expanded clones are given a class, and other clones once, few, many or no size at all.

V	J	size	D	CDR3	DNA
TRBV2	TRBJ1-2	NA	NA	CASTSWRAERGYTF	TGTGCCAGCACCTCCTGGCGGGCCGAAAGGGGCTACACCTTC
TRBV29-1	TRBJ1-3	many	TRBD1	CSVVDRGRNTIYF	TGCAGCGTTGTGGACAGGGGCCGAAACACCATATATTTT
TRBV20-1	TRBJ2-7	NA	TRBD2	CSARDRTSGIHEQYF	TGCAGTGCTAGAGATCGGACTAGCGGGATACACGAGCAGTACTTC
TRBV2	TRBJ1-4	NA	NA	CASSDGGKEKLFF	TGTGCCAGCAGTGATGGGGGAAAGGAAAAACTGTTTTTT
TRBV7-9	TRBJ2-7	many	NA	CASSPGDYEQYF	TGTGCCAGCAGCCCCGGCGACTACGAGCAGTACTTC
TRBV2	TRBJ1-1	few	NA	CASSQERVGGNTEAFF	TGTGCCAGCAGCCAAGAACGAGTGGGCGGGAACACTGAAGCTTTCTTT
TRBV7-6	TRBJ2-7	few	NA	CASSQVGPGAHEQYF	TGTGCCAGCAGCCAAGTCGGGCCCGGGGCGCACGAGCAGTACTTC
TRBV29-1	TRBJ2-6	NA	NA	CSARDEYSGANVLTF	TGCAGTGCTAGAGACGAATACTCTGGGGCCAACGTCCTGACTTTC
TRBV5-1	TRBJ2-5	few	NA	CASADGFQETQYF	TGCGCCAGCGCGGACGGTTTCCAAGAGACCCAGTACTTC
TRBV24-1	TRBJ1-5	many	TRBD1	CATSLGTGISNQPQHF	TGTGCCACCAGTTTAGGGACAGGGATCAGCAATCAGCCCCAGCATTTT
TRBV9	TRBJ2-2	NA	NA	CAISANAETGELFF	TGTGCCATCAGTGCGAATGCGGAGACCGGGGAGCTGTTTTTT
TRBV7-9	TRBJ1-4	NA	NA	CASSLGEREKLFF	TGTGCCAGCAGCCTGGGAGAGCGGGAAAAACTGTTTTTT
TRBV6-1	TRBJ2-7	few	NA	CASSEYGQRSYEQYF	TGTGCCAGCAGTGAATACGGCCAACGCTCCTACGAGCAGTACTTC
TRBV7-6	TRBJ1-4	NA	TRBD1	CASSQGQGYEKLFF	TGTGCCAGCAGTCAGGGACAGGGTTATGAAAAACTGTTTTTT
TRBV7-9	TRBJ2-7	NA	NA	CASSLKYTYEQYF	TGTGCCAGCAGCCTAAAGTACACTTACGAGCAGTACTTC
TRBV10-3	TRBJ2-6	NA	NA	CAISEVRRISGANVLTF	TGTGCCATCAGTGAGGTGAGACGGATCTCTGGGGCCAACGTCCTGACTTTC
TRBV9	TRBJ1-3	NA	NA	CASSVAADGGSGNTIYF	TGTGCCAGCAGCGTAGCTGCGGACGGGGGCTCTGGAAACACCATATATTTT
TRBV15	TRBJ1-2	many	NA	CATSRDLTLNWGYTF	TGTGCCACCAGCAGAGATCTAACCCTCAACTGGGGCTACACCTTC
TRBV2	TRBJ1-5	NA	NA	CASSEPGLAGGKTQHF	TGTGCCAGCAGTGAACCCGGACTAGCGGGAGGCAAGACCCAGCATTTT
TRBV25-1	TRBJ2-2	NA	TRBD1	CASRLRDRLTGELFF	TGTGCCAGCAGACTCCGGGACAGACTCACCGGGGAGCTGTTTTTT
TRBV7-8	TRBJ1-3	NA	TRBD1	CASSLRDSGNTIYF	TGTGCCAGCAGCTTACGGGACAGTGGAAACACCATATATTTT
TRBV20-1	TRBJ2-7	NA	NA	CSARATISYEQYF	TGCAGTGCTAGGGCCACTATCTCCTACGAGCAGTACTTC
TRBV24-1	TRBJ1-2	many	NA	CATSDRRQGGYGYTF	TGTGCCACCAGTGATCGAAGGCAGGGAGGCTATGGCTACACCTTC
TRBV19	TRBJ2-7	NA	NA	CASSIPPALGYEQYF	TGTGCCAGTAGTATCCCACCCGCGTTGGGCTACGAGCAGTACTTC
TRBV25-1	TRBJ2-7	many	NA	CASSALIGRSSYEQYF	TGTGCCAGCAGTGCACTCATCGGACGGTCCTCCTACGAGCAGTACTTC
TRBV24-1	TRBJ2-7	NA	TRBD2	CATSGGRLYEQYF	TGTGCCACCAGTGGCGGGAGACTCTACGAGCAGTACTTC
TRBV29-1	TRBJ1-2	NA	NA	CSLEGDGYTF	TGCAGCTTAGAGGGGGACGGCTACACCTTC
TRBV20-1	TRBJ2-7	NA	NA	CSATYGGYEQYF	TGCAGTGCTACTTATGGTGGGTACGAGCAGTACTTC
TRBV10-3	TRBJ1-3	NA	TRBD1	CAISGGQGEGNTIYF	TGTGCCATCAGTGGCGGACAGGGAGAAGGAAACACCATATATTTT
TRBV6-4	TRBJ2-5	many	TRBD2	CASSELAGAQETQYF	TGTGCCAGCAGTGAGCTAGCGGGAGCCCAAGAGACCCAGTACTTC
TRBV19	TRBJ1-5	many	NA	CASSRQAYQPQHF	TGTGCCAGTAGCAGACAGGCTTATCAGCCCCAGCATTTT
TRBV29-1	TRBJ1-1	many	NA	CSASLPNTEAFF	TGCAGCGCATCTCTTCCAAACACTGAAGCTTTCTTT
TRBV5-1	TRBJ2-5	NA	NA	CASSFRTVQLQETQYF	TGCGCCAGCAGCTTTCGTACGGTACAGTTACAAGAGACCCAGTACTTC
TRBV9	TRBJ1-1	many	NA	CASSEGQLGNTEAFF	TGTGCCAGCAGCGAAGGACAGTTAGGGAACACTGAAGCTTTCTTT
TRBV10-3	TRBJ2-5	few	NA	CAISIQETQYF	TGTGCCATCAGTATACAAGAGACCCAGTACTTC